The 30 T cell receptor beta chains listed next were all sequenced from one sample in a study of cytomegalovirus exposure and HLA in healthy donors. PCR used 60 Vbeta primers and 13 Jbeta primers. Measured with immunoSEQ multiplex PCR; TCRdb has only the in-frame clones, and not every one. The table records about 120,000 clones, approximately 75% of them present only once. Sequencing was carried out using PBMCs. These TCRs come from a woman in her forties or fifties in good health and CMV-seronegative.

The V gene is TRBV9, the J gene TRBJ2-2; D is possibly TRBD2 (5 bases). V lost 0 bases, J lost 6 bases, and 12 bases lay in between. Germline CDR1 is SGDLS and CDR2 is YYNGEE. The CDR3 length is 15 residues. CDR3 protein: CASSVVKVGAGELFF. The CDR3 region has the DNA TGTGCCAGCAGCGTAGTTAAGGTGGGAGCCGGGGAGCTGTTTTTT. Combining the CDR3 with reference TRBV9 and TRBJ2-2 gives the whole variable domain DSGVTQTPKHLITATGQRVTLRCSPRSGDLSVYWYQQSLDQGLQFLIQYYNGEERAKGNILERFSAQQFPDLHSELNLSSLELGDSALYFCASSVVKVGAGELFFGEGSRLTVL.

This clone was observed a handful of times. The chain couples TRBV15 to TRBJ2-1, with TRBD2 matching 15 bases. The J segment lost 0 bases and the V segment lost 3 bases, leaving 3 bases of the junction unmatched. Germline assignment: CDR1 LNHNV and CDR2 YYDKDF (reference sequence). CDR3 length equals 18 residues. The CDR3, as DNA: TGTGCCACCAGCAGCGGACTAGCGGGAGGGTCCTCCTACAATGAGCAGTTCTTC. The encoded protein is CATSSGLAGGSSYNEQFF.

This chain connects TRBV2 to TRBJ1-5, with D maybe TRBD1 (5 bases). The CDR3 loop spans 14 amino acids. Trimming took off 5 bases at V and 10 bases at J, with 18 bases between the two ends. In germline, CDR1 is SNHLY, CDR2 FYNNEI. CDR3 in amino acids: CASSITGSMEPQHF. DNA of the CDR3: TGTGCCAGCAGTATCACAGGTTCCATGGAACCCCAGCATTTT.

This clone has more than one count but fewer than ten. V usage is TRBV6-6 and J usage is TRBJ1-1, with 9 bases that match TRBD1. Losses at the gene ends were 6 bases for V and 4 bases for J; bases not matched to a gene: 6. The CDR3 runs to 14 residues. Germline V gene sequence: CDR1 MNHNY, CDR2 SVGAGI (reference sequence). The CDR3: CASRLQGAGTEAFF. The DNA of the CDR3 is TGTGCCAGCAGATTACAGGGGGCGGGCACTGAAGCTTTCTTT.

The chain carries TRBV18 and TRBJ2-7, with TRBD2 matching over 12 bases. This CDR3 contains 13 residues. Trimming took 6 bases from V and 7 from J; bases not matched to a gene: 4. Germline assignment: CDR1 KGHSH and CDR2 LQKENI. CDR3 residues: CASSPGLAGEQYF. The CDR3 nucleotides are TGTGCCAGCTCCCCGGGACTAGCGGGTGAGCAGTACTTC.

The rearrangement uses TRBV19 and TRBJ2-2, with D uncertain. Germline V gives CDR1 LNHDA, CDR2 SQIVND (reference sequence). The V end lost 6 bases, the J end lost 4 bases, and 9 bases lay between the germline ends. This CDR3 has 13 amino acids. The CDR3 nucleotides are TGTGCCAGTAGCCGGTCCGGCACCGGGGAGCTGTTTTTT. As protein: CASSRSGTGELFF. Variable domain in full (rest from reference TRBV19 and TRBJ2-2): DGGITQSPKYLFRKEGQNVTLSCEQNLNHDAMYWYRQDPGQGLRLIYYSQIVNDFQKGDIAEGYSVSREKKESFPLTVTSAQKNPTAFYLCASSRSGTGELFFGEGSRLTVL.

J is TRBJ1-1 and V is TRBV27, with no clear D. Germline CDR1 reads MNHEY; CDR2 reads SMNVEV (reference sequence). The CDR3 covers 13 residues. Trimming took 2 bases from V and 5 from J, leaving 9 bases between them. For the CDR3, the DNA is TGTGCCAGCAGTTTACTATCAGGAACTGAAGCTTTCTTT. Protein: CASSLLSGTEAFF.

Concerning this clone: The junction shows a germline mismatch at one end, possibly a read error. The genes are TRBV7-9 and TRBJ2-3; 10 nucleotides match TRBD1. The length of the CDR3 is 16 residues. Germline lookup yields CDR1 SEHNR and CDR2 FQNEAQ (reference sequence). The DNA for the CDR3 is TGTTCCAGCAGCTCCTCCGGGACAGGGGTTGCAGATACGCAGTATTTT. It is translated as CSSSSSGTGVADTQYF.

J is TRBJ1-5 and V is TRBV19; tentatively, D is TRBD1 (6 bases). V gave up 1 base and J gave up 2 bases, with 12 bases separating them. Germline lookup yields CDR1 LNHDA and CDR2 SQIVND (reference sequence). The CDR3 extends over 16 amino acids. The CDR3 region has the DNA TGTGCCAGTAGTATAGGGTGGCGGACAGGCAATCAGCCCCAGCATTTT. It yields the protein CASSIGWRTGNQPQHF.

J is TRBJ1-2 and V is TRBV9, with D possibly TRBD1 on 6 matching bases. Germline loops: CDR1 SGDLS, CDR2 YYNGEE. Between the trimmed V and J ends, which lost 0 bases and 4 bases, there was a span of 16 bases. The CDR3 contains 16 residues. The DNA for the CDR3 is TGTGCCAGCAGCGTAGAGGTTCAGGGGTTGACCTATGGCTACACCTTC. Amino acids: CASSVEVQGLTYGYTF.

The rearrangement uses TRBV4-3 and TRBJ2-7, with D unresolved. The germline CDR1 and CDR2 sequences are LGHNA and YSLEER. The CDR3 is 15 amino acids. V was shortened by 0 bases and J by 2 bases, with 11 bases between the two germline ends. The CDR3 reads CASSQERVSTYEQYF. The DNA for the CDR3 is TGCGCCAGCAGCCAAGAAAGAGTATCAACCTACGAGCAGTACTTC.

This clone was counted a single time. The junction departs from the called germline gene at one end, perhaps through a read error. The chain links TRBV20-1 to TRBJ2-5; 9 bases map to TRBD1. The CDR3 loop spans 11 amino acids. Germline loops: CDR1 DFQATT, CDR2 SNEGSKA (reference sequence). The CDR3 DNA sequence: TGCAGTGCACCCAACCGGGACAGGGCCGACTTC. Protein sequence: CSAPNRDRADF.

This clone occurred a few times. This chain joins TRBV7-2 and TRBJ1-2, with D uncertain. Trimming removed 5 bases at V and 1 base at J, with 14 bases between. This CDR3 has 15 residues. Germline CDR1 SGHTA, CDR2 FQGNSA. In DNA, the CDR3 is TGTGCCAGCAGCCCACTCACCTTCGGTAACTATGGCTACACCTTC. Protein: CASSPLTFGNYGYTF.

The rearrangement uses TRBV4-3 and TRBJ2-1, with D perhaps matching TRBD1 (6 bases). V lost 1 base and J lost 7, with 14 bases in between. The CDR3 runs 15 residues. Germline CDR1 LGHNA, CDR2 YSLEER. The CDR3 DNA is TGCGCCAGCAGCCAAGCCGTGGGACACTTTAATGAGCAGTTCTTC. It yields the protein CASSQAVGHFNEQFF.

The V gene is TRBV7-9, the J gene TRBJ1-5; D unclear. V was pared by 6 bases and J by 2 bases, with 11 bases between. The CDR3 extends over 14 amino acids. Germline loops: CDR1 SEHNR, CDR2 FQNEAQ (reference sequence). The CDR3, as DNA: TGTGCCAGCAGTTACGCGGGAGGCAATCAGCCCCAGCATTTT. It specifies CASSYAGGNQPQHF.

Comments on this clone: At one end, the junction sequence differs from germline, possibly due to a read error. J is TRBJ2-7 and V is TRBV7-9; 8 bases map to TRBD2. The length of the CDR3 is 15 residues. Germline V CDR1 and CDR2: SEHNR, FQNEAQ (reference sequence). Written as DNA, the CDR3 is TGTTCCAGCAGCTTAGCGCCCAGCGGGAGTTACGAGCAGTACTTC. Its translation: CSSSLAPSGSYEQYF.

The CDR3 region has the DNA TGTGCCAGTATCCACAGCCTTTCGAACACTGAAGCTTTCTTT. Protein sequence: CASIHSLSNTEAFF. The V and J genes are TRBV19 and TRBJ1-1; D is unclear. The CDR3 contains 14 residues. The germline V gene encodes CDR1 LNHDA and CDR2 SQIVND (reference sequence). V lost 7 bases, J lost 1 base, and 13 bases lay in between.

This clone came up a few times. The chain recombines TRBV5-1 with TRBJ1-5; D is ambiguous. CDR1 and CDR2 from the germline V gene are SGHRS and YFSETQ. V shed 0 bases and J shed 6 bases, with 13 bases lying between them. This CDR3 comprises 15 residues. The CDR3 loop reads CASSLGGGVPQPQHF. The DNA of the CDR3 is TGCGCCAGCAGCTTGGGTGGCGGGGTCCCTCAGCCCCAGCATTTT.

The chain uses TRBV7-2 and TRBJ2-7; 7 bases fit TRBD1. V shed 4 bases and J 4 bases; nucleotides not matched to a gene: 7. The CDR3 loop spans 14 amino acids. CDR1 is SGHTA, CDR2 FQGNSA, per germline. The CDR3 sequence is CASSSIKDRYEQYF. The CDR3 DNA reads TGTGCCAGCAGCTCGATTAAGGACAGGTACGAGCAGTACTTC.

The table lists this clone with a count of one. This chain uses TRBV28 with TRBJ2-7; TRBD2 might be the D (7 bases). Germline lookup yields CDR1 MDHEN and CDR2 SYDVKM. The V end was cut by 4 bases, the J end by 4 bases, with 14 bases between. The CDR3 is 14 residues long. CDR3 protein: CASSYAGAWYEQYF. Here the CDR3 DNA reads TGTGCCAGCAGTTATGCGGGGGCGTGGTACGAGCAGTACTTC.

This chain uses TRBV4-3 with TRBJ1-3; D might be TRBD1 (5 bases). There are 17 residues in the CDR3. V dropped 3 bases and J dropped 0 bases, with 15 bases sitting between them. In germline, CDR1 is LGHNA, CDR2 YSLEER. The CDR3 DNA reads TGCGCCAGCAGCCAGGACCTACAAGGGGACTCTGGAAACACCATATATTTT. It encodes CASSQDLQGDSGNTIYF.

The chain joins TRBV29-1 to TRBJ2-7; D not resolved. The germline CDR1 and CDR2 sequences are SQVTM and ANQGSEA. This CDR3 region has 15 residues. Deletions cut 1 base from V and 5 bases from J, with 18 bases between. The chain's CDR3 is CSVEVRSPGLNEQYF. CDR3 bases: TGCAGCGTTGAAGTGCGCTCACCGGGTTTAAACGAGCAGTACTTC.

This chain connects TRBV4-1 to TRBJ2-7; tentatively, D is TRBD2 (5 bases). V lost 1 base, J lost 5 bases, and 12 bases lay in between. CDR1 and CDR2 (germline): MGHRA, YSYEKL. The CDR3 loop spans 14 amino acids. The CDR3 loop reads CASSQGRGSNEQYF. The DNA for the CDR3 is TGCGCCAGCAGCCAAGGACGGGGTTCTAACGAGCAGTACTTC.

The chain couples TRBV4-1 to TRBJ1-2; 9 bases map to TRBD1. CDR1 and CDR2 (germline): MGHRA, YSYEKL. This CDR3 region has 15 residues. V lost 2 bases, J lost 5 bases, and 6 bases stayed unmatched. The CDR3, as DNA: TGCGCCAGCAGCCAATCTCGGGACAGGGTTTATGGCTACACCTTC. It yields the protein CASSQSRDRVYGYTF.

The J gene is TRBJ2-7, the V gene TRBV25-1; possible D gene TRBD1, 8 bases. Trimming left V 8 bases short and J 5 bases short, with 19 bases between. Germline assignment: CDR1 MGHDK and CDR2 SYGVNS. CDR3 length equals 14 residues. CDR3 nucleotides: TGTGCCAGCGCTGGAACAGGGGGGGGCCACGAGCAGTACTTC. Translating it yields CASAGTGGGHEQYF.

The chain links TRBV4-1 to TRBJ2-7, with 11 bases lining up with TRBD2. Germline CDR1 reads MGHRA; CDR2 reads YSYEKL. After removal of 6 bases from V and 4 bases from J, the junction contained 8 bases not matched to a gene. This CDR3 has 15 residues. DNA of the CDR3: TGCGCCAGCAGTATAATGGGACTAGCGGCGTACGAGCAGTACTTC. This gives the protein CASSIMGLAAYEQYF.

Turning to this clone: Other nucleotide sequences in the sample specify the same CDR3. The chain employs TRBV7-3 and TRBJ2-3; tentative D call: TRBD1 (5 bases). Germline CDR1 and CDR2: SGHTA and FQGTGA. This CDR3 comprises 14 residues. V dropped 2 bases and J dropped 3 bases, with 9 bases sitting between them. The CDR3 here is CASSLGASTDTQYF. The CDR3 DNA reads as TGTGCCAGCAGCTTAGGGGCGAGTACAGATACGCAGTATTTT.

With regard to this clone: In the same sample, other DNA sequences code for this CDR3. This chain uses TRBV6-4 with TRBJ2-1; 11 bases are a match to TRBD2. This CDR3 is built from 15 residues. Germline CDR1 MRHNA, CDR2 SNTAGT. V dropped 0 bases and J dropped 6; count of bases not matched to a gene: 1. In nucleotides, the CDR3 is TGTGCCAGCAGTGACTCAACTAGCGGGAGCAATGAGCAGTTCTTC. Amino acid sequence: CASSDSTSGSNEQFF.

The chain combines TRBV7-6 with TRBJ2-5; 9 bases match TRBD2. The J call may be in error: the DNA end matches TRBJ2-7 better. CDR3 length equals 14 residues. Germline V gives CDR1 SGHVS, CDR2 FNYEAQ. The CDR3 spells CASGDSGSSYEQYF. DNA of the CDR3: TGTGCCAGCGGTGATAGCGGGAGTTCCTACGAGCAGTACTTC.

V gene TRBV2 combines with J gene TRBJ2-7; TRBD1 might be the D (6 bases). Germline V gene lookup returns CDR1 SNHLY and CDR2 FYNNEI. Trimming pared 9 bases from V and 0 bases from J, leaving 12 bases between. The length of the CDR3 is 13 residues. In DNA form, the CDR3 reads TGTGCCAGTATGAGGGGGAGCTCCTACGAGCAGTACTTC. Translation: CASMRGSSYEQYF.